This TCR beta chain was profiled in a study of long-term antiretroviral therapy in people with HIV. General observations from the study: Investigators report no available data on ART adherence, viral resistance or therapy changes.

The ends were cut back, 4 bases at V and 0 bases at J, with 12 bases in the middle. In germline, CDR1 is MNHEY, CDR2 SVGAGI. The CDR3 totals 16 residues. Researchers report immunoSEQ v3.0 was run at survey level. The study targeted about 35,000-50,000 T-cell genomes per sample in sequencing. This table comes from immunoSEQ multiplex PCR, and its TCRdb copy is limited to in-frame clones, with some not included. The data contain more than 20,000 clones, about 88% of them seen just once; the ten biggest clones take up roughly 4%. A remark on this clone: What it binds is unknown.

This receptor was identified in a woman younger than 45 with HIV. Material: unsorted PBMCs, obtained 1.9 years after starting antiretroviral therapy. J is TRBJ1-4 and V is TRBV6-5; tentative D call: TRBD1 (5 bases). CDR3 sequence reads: CASSSVRDATNEKLFF. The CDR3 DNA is TGTGCCAGCAGTTCAGTCCGGGACGCAACTAATGAAAAACTGTTTTTT.